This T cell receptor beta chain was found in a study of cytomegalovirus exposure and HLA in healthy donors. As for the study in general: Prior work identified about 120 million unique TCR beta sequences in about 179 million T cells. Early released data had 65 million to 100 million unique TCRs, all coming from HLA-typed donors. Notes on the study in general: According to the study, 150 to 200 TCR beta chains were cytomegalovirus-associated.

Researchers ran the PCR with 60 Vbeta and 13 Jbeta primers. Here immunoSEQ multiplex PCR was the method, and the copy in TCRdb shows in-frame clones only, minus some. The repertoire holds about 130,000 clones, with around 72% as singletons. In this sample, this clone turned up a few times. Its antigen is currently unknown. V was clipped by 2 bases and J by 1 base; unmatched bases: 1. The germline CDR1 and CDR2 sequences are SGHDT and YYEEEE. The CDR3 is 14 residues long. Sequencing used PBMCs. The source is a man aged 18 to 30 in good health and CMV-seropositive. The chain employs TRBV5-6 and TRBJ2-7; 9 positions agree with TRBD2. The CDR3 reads CASSFLAGSYEQYF. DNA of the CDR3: TGTGCCAGCAGCTTCCTAGCGGGGTCCTACGAGCAGTACTTC.